This TCR beta chain was documented in a study of STAT3 mutations in large granular lymphocyte leukemia. Average productive template count per sample was around 44,000. Sequencing used immunoSEQ multiplex PCR; TCRdb keeps in-frame clones, though not all of them. The data contain 20,000 to 30,000 clones, about 94% of them singletons. Whole-study findings and limits: Every T-LGLL patient had at least one immunodominant TCRbeta clonotype.

V was pared by 2 bases and J by 1 base, with 9 bases between. The CDR3 is 15 residues long. Per the germline V gene, CDR1 is SGHDT and CDR2 is YYEEEE. Worth noting for this clone: The antigen is undetermined.

The rearrangement joins TRBV5-6 to TRBJ2-2; D is uncertain. The sequence was collected from a man in his forties with T-cell large granular lymphocyte leukemia. Some clones in this sample may be carry-over from other donors' samples. What was sequenced was peripheral blood mononuclear cells. The CDR3 region has the DNA TGTGCCAGCAGCTTTAAATTGAGGAACACCGGGGAGCTGTTTTTT. This encodes CASSFKLRNTGELFF.